These 6 T cell receptor beta chains share one sample of origin, sequenced in a study of spatial heterogeneity in lung cancer. Study-wide results and limits: Higher tumor mutation counts went along with higher counts of expanded intratumoral alpha and beta TCRs.

This sample's time point: sample taken at primary tumor resection. These TCRs' antigens remain unknown. MiXCR, run by TCRdb on the 5' RACE reads, gives a single entry per CDR3 protein. This sample has 8,000 to 10,000 distinct CDR3 sequences, with 5.5% to 7% found just once. This specimen consisted of lung tumor tissue, obtained at surgery. Source of these receptors: a male donor with early-stage non-small cell lung cancer.

This clonotype is classed as medium-sized. Because the library targeted alpha chains, this beta chain is an off-target read whose size means little. The rearrangement uses TRBV6-1 and TRBJ2-7; TRBD1 matches at 10 bases. Germline trimming cut 5 bases from V and 3 bases from J; bases unmatched to any gene: 10. Germline V gene lookup returns CDR1 MNHNS and CDR2 SASEGT. This CDR3 has 16 amino acids. The CDR3 is CASSPRRQGADYEQYV. As DNA, the CDR3 is TGTGCCAGCAGTCCACGCAGACAGGGGGCGGACTACGAGCAGTACGTC.

This clonotype was detected ten times or more. A library prepared for alpha chains yielded this beta chain as an off-target read; its size is of little meaning. The CDR3 region has the DNA TGTGCCAGCAGTAGACAGGGGGCAGCGAGGACTGAAGCTTTCTTT. Its translation: CASSRQGAARTEAFF. The chain combines TRBV6-1 with TRBJ1-1; 10 bases match TRBD1. The CDR3 totals 15 residues. Per the germline V gene, CDR1 is MNHNS and CDR2 is SASEGT. Losses at the gene ends were 5 bases for V and 5 bases for J; bases not matched to a gene: 8.

This clonotype showed up just a few times. This beta chain is an unintended read in a library built for alpha chains; its size means little. The DNA for the CDR3 is TGTGCCAGCAGCTTTACCCACAGGGCTACCGGGGAGCTGTTTTTT. Protein: CASSFTHRATGELFF. V usage is TRBV7-3 and J usage is TRBJ2-2; D might be TRBD1 (6 bases). This CDR3 contains 15 residues. The V gene lost 3 bases and the J gene lost 5 bases, with 13 bases spanning the gap. The V gene's germline CDR1 is SGHTA and CDR2 FQGTGA. Complete variable domain (other parts from reference TRBV7-3 and TRBJ2-2): GAGVSQTPSNKVTEKGKYVELRCDPISGHTALYWYRQSLGQGPEFLIYFQGTGAADDSGLPNDRFFAVRPEGSVSTLKIQRTERGDSAVYLCASSFTHRATGELFFGEGSRLTVL.

This clonotype was detected many times. Relative to the germline gene, one junction end is altered; a read error may explain this. A library made for alpha chains picked up this beta chain off target, so its size means little. The chain combines TRBV20-1 with TRBJ1-2; no firm D call. CDR1 DFQATT and CDR2 SNEGSKA come from the germline V gene (reference sequence). The CDR3 spans 10 residues. In DNA form, the CDR3 reads TGCAGTGCTAGAGTTTCGAAAGTAGCGTTC. This sequence encodes CSARVSKVAF.

This clonotype was seen ten or more times. This beta chain slipped into a library made for alpha chains as a stray read, so its size is not meaningful. This rearrangement joins TRBV6-1 to TRBJ2-3, with D uncertain. V lost 2 bases and J 5 bases, leaving 8 bases between the germline ends. Germline assignment: CDR1 MNHNS and CDR2 SASEGT. The CDR3 has 13 amino acids. CDR3 sequence: CASSESRGDTQYF. The DNA for the CDR3 is TGTGCCAGCAGTGAATCCCGAGGAGATACGCAGTATTTT.

This clonotype was counted ten times or more. Because the library targeted alpha chains, this beta chain is an off-target read whose size means little. This sequence joins TRBV10-3 and TRBJ1-5, with a weak D call TRBD1 (5 bases). The length of the CDR3 is 14 residues. Trimming shortened V by 0 bases and J by 8 bases, and 11 bases separated the two germline ends. Germline V lookup: CDR1 ENHRY, CDR2 SYGVKD. CDR3 region: CAISESEGSEPQHF. The CDR3 DNA follows: TGTGCCATCAGTGAGTCAGAGGGGTCGGAGCCCCAGCATTTT.